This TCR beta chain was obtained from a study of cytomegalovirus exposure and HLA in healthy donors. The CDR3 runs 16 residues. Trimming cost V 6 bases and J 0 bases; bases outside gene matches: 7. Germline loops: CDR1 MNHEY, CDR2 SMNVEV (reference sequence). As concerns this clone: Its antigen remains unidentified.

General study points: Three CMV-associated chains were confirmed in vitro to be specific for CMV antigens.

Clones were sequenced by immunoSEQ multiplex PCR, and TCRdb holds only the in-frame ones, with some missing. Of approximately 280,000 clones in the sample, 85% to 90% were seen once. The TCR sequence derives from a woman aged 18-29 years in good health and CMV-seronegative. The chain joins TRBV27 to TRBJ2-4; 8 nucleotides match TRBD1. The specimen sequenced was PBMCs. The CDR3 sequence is CASRRTGQLAKNIQYF. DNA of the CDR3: TGTGCCAGCAGGCGGACAGGGCAATTAGCCAAAAACATTCAGTACTTC.